This TCR beta chain was identified in a study of Graves' ophthalmopathy and Graves' hyperthyroidism. Scientists amplified the TCR beta CDR3 regions from RNA transcripts. Amplification began with first-round RT-PCR using HTBI primers, then second-round multiplex PCR was performed. TCRdb reanalysed the multiplex PCR reads using MiXCR and keeps one entry per CDR3 protein. The sample has over a million distinct CDR3 sequences, about 38% seen once; the top ten hold 11%. The germline CDR1 and CDR2 sequences are SQVTM and ANQGSEA. The CDR3 extends over 15 amino acids. Hyperthyroidism patients were newly diagnosed, under 2 months' duration, aged 18 to 65.

The receptor was derived from an adult man with Graves' hyperthyroidism. This chain uses TRBV29-1 with TRBJ2-7, with D uncertain. Material for sequencing was peripheral blood or thyroid tissue (not recorded which). CDR3 bases: TGCAGTGACACACCCGTATGGGGTAACTCCTACGAGCAGTACTTC. It encodes CSDTPVWGNSYEQYF.